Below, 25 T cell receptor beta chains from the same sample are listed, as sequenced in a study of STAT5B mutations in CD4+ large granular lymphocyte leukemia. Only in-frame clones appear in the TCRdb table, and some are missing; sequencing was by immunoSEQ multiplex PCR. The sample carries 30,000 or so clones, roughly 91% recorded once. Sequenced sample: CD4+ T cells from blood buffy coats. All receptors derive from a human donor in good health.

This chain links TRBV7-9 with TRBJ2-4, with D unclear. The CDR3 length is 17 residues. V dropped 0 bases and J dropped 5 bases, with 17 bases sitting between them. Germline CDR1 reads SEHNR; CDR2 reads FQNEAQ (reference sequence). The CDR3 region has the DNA TGTGCCAGCAGCTTAGCGGTCATCGGTCTTGGGGAAAACATTCAGTACTTC. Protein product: CASSLAVIGLGENIQYF. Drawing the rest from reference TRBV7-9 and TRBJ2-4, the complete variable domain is DTGVSQNPRHKITKRGQNVTFRCDPISEHNRLYWYRQTLGQGPEFLTYFQNEAQLEKSRLLSDRFSAERPKGSFSTLEIQRTEQGDSAMYLCASSLAVIGLGENIQYFGAGTRLSVL.

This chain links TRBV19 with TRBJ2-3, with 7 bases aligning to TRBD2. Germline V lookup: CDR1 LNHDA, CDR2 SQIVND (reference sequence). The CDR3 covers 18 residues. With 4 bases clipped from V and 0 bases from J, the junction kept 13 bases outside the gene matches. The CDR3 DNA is TGTGCCAGTAGTAATTTGGCGGGAGCGGTTCTTAGCACAGATACGCAGTATTTT. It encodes CASSNLAGAVLSTDTQYF.

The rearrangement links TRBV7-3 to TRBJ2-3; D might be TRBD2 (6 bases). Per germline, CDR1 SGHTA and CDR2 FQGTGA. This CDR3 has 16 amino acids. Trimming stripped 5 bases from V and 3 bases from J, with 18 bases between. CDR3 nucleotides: TGTGCCAGCAGCCCCGGGGCTAGCGAGGGGACAGATACGCAGTATTTT. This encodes CASSPGASEGTDTQYF.

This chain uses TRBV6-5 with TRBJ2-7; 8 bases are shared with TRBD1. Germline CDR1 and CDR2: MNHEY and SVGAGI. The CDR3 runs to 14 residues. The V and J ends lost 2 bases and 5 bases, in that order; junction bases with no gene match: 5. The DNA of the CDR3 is TGTGCCAGCAGTTACATCCAGGGGGCAAACGAGCAGTACTTC. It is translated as CASSYIQGANEQYF.

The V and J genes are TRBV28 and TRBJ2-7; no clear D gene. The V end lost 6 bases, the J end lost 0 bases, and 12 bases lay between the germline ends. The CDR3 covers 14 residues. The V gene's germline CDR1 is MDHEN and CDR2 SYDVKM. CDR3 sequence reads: CASRTGGVSYEQYF. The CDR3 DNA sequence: TGTGCCAGCAGGACGGGCGGAGTCTCCTACGAGCAGTACTTC. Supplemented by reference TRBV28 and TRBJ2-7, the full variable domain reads DVKVTQSSRYLVKRTGEKVFLECVQDMDHENMFWYRQDPGLGLRLIYFSYDVKMKEKGDIPEGYSVSREKKERFSLILESASTNQTSMYLCASRTGGVSYEQYFGPGTRLTVT.

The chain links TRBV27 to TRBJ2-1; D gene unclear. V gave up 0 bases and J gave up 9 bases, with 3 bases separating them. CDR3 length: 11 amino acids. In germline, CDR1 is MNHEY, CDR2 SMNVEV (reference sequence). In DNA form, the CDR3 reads TGTGCCAGCAGTTTATCGGGTGAGCAGTTCTTC. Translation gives CASSLSGEQFF.

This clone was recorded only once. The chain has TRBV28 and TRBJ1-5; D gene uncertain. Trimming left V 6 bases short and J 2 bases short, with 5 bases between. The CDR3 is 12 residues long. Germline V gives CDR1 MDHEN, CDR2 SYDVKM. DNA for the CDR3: TGTGCCAGCAGATCGGGCAATCAGCCCCAGCATTTT. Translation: CASRSGNQPQHF.

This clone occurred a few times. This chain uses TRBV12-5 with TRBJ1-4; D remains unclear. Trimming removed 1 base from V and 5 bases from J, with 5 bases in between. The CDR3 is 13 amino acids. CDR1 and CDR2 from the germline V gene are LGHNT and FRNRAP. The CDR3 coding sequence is TGTGCTAGTGGTTTGGGCAAGAATGAAAAACTGTTTTTT. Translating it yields CASGLGKNEKLFF.

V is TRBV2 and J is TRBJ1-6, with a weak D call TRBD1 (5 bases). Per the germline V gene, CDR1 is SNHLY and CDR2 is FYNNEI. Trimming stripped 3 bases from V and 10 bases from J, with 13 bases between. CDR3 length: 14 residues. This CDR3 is CASSEGPRMSPLHF. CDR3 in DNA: TGTGCCAGCAGTGAGGGACCGCGGATGTCACCCCTCCACTTT.

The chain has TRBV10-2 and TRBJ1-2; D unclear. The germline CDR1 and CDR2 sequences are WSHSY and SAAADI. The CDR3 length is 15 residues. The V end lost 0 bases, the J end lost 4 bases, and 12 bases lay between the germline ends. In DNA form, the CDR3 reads TGCGCCAGCAGTGAGTCGATCGGCAAAGTCTATGGCTACACCTTC. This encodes CASSESIGKVYGYTF.

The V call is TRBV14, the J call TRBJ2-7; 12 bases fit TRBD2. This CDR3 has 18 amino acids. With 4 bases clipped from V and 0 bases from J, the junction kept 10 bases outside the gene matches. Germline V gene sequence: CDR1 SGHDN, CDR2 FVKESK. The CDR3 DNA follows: TGTGCCAGCAGCCCACTCCCGGGACTAGCGGGTCTCTCCTACGAGCAGTACTTC. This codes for CASSPLPGLAGLSYEQYF. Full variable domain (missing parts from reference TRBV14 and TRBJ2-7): EAGVTQFPSHSVIEKGQTVTLRCDPISGHDNLYWYRRVMGKEIKFLLHFVKESKQDESGMPNNRFLAERTGGTYSTLKVQPAELEDSGVYFCASSPLPGLAGLSYEQYFGPGTRLTVT.

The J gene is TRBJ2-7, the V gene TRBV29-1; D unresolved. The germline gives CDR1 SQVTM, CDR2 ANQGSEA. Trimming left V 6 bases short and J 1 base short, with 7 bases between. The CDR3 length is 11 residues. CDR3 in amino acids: CSVEKSYEQYF. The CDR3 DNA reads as TGCAGCGTCGAGAAGTCCTACGAGCAGTACTTC.

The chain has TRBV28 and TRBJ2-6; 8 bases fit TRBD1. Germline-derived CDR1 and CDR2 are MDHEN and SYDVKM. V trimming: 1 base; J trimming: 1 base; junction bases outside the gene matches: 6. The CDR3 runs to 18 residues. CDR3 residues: CASSLSGQAVSGANVLTF. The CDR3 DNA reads TGTGCCAGCAGTTTATCGGGACAGGCTGTATCTGGGGCCAACGTCCTGACTTTC.

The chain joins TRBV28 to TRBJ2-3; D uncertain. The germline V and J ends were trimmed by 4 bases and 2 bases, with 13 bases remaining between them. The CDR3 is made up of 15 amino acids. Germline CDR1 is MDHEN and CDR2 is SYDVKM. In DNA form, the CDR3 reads TGTGCCAGCAGTTCGGTAGAACTAATCACAGATACGCAGTATTTT. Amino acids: CASSSVELITDTQYF.

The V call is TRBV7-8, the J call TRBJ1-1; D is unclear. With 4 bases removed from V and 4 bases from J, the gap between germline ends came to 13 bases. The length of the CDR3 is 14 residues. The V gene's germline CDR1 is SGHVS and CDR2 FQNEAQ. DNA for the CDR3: TGTGCCAGCAGCTCGCCGGGATCCTTCACTGAAGCTTTCTTT. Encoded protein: CASSSPGSFTEAFF. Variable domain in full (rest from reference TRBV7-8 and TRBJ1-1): GAGVSQSPRYKVAKRGQDVALRCDPISGHVSLFWYQQALGQGPEFLTYFQNEAQLDKSGLPSDRFFAERPEGSVSTLKIQRTQQEDSAVYLCASSSPGSFTEAFFGQGTRLTVV.

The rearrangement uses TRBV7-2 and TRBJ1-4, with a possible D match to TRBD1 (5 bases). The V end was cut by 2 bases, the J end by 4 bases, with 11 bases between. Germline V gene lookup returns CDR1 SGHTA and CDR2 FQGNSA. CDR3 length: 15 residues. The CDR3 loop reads CASSLSGQRNEKLFF. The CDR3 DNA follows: TGTGCCAGCAGCTTATCGGGGCAGCGTAATGAAAAACTGTTTTTT.

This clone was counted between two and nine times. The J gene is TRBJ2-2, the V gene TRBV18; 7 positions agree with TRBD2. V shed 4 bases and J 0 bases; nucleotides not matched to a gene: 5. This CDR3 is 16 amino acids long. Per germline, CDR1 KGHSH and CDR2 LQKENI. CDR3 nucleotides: TGTGCCAGCTCACTGGTAGCGGGTTCGAACACCGGGGAGCTGTTTTTT. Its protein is CASSLVAGSNTGELFF.

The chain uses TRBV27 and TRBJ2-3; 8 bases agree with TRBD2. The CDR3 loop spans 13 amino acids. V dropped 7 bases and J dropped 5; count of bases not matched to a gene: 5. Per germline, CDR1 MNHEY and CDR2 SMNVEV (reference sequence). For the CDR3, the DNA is TGTGCCAGCATCGGCCTAGCGGGAGATACGCAGTATTTT. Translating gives CASIGLAGDTQYF.

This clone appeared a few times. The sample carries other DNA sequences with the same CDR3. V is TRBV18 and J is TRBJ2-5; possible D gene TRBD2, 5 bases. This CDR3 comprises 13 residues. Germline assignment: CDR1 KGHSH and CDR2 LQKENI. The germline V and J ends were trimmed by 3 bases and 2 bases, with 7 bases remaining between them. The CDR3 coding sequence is TGTGCCAGCTCACCGTCGGGGCAAGAGACCCAGTACTTC. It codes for CASSPSGQETQYF.

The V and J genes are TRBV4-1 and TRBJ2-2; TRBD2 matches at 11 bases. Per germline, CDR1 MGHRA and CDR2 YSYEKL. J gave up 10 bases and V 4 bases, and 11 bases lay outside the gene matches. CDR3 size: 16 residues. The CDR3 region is CASSRGGLAVLQELFF. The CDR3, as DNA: TGCGCCAGCAGCCGAGGGGGACTAGCGGTCTTACAGGAGCTGTTTTTT.

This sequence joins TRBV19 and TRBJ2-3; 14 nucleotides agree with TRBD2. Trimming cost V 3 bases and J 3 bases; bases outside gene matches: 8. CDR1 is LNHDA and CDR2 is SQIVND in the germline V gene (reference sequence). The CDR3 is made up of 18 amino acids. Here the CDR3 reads CASSIYAGTSGSTDTQYF. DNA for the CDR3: TGTGCCAGTAGTATCTATGCCGGGACTAGCGGGAGTACAGATACGCAGTATTTT.

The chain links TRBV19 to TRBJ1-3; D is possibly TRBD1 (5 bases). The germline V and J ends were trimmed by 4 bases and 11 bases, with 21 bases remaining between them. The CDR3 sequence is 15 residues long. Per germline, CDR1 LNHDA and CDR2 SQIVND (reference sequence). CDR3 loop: CASSTAGPKDGAIYF. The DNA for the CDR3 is TGTGCCAGTAGTACGGCAGGGCCCAAAGACGGGGCCATATATTTT.

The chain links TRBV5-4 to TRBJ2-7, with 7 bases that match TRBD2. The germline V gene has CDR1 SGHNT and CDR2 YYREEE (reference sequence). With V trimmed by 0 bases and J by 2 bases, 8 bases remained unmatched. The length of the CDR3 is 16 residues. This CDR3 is CASSLDGLGRTYEQYF. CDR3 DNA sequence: TGTGCCAGCAGCTTGGACGGACTAGGGAGAACCTACGAGCAGTACTTC.

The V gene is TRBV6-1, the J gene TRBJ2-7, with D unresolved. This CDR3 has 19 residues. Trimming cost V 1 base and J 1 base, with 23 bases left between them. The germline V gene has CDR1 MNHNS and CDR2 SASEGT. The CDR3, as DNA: TGTGCCAGCAGTGAAGTCGGCGGAGAAGTCTTCTTTAGATCCTACGAGCAGTACTTC. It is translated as CASSEVGGEVFFRSYEQYF.

The CDR3 is CASSLGGNGANVLTF. In DNA, the CDR3 is TGCGCCAGCAGCTTGGGTGGTAACGGGGCCAACGTCCTGACTTTC. The chain recombines TRBV5-1 with TRBJ2-6; unclear D gene. Germline CDR1 reads SGHRS; CDR2 reads YFSETQ. Trimming cost V 0 bases and J 4 bases, with 8 bases left between them. The CDR3 spans 15 residues. Drawing the rest from reference TRBV5-1 and TRBJ2-6, the complete variable domain is KAGVTQTPRYLIKTRGQQVTLSCSPISGHRSVSWYQQTPGQGLQFLFEYFSETQRNKGNFPGRFSGRQFSNSRSEMNVSTLELGDSALYLCASSLGGNGANVLTFGAGSRLTVL.